This passage covers 3 T cell receptor beta chains from one sample sequenced in a study of blood T cell repertoires in COVID-19. Assay used: immunoSEQ multiplex PCR; TCRdb lists only in-frame clones, some missing. The sample has 50,000 to 80,000 clones, about 90% seen once; the top ten hold 1.1% to 1.5%. The specimen sequenced was peripheral blood. Receptors were obtained from a man aged 60 to 75 with acute or convalescent COVID-19.

J is TRBJ1-4 and V is TRBV7-9, with 12 bases matching TRBD1. The trim removed 4 bases at V and 7 bases at J, leaving 4 bases unmatched. The CDR3 spans 15 residues. Germline V gives CDR1 SEHNR, CDR2 FQNEAQ (reference sequence). CDR3 sequence reads: CASSSPGQGAEKLFF. CDR3 DNA sequence: TGTGCCAGCAGCTCCCCGGGACAGGGGGCTGAAAAACTGTTTTTT.

The chain uses TRBV3-1 (or the pseudogene TRBV3-2) and TRBJ2-7, with D tentatively TRBD1 (7 bases). CDR1 is LGHDT and CDR2 is YNNKEL in the germline V gene (reference sequence). Between the trimmed V and J ends, which lost 2 bases and 7 bases, there was a span of 12 bases. The CDR3 has 13 residues. DNA for the CDR3: TGTGCCAGCAGCCAAATACAGGGGAGGGAGCAGTACTTC. The encoded protein is CASSQIQGREQYF.

V and J are TRBV19 and TRBJ2-1; D is possibly TRBD2 (7 bases). The V gene lost 3 bases and the J gene lost 4 bases, with 19 bases spanning the gap. The CDR3 spans 17 residues. CDR1 is LNHDA and CDR2 is SQIVND in the germline V gene (reference sequence). Written as DNA, the CDR3 is TGTGCCAGTAGTATGCCCCCGGGGGGCGCAGGTTACAATGAGCAGTTCTTC. Translated: CASSMPPGGAGYNEQFF.